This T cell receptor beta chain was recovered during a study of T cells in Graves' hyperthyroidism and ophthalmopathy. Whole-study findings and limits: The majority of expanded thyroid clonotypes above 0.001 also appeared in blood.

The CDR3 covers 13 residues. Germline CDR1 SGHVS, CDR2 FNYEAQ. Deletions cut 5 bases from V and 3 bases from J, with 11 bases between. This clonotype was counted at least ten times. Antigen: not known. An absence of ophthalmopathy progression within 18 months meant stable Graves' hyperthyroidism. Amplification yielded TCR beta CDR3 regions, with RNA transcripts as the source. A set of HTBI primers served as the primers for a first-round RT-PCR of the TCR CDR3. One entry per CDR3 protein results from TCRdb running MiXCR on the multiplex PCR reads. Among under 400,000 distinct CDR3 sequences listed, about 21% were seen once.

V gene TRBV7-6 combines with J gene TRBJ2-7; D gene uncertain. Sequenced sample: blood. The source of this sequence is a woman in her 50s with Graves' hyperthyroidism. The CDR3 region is CASSPTVGYEQYF. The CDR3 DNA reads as TGTGCCAGCAGCCCCACGGTAGGCTACGAGCAGTACTTC.